This T cell receptor beta chain was sequenced during a study of cytomegalovirus exposure and HLA in healthy donors. Study observations and caveats: TCR beta sequences reportedly predicted most subjects' HLA-A and HLA-B alleles accurately.

PCR was performed using 60 Vbeta and 13 Jbeta primers. Sequencing used immunoSEQ multiplex PCR; TCRdb keeps in-frame clones, though not all of them. This table has 55,000 or so clones, 70% to 85% appearing once. The length of the CDR3 is 15 residues. Germline loops: CDR1 SGHTA, CDR2 FQGNSA. V gave up 1 base and J gave up 3 bases, with 9 bases separating them. For this clone: The target antigen is unknown.

This sequence joins TRBV7-2 and TRBJ2-2, with TRBD1 as a possible D gene (6 bases). The sequence came from a man aged 45-60 years in good health and CMV-seronegative. The sample consisted of PBMCs. In nucleotides, the CDR3 is TGTGCCAGCAGCTTAGTCAGACAGGACACCGGGGAGCTGTTTTTT. This gives the protein CASSLVRQDTGELFF.